This T cell receptor (beta chain) was recovered during a study of T cells after yellow fever vaccination. MiXCR was run by TCRdb on the 5' RACE reads, yielding one entry per CDR3 protein. The table lists around 300,000 distinct CDR3 sequences, approximately 4% of them singletons, with roughly 25% in the top ten. This clonotype was recorded at least ten times. Germline-derived CDR1 and CDR2 are MRHNA and SNTAGT. V was trimmed by 0 bases and J by 5 bases, leaving 4 bases between them. The CDR3 runs to 13 residues. This sample comprised PBMCs, obtained 5 days after the yellow fever booster vaccination. The gene calls are TRBV6-4 and TRBJ2-2; no definite D call. This TCR derives from a man aged 18 to 30 who received the YFV17D yellow fever vaccine. The CDR3, as DNA: TGTGCCAGCAGTGACTCGACTACCGGGGAGCTGTTTTTT. Amino acids: CASSDSTTGELFF.